The present entry profiles one T cell receptor beta chain with its context. Its antigen is currently unknown. The junction and the germline gene differ at one end; a read error may be behind it. In TCRdb, the 5' RACE reads were re-called with MiXCR into one record per CDR3 protein. Seen here are hundreds of thousands of distinct CDR3 sequences, 21% observed once, and the top ten hold around 4.5%. This record belongs to a study of identical twins. General observations from the study: Alpha sequences that were out-of-frame and twin-shared showed an excess of low generation probability. Cord blood beta clonotypes that were abundant carried fewer insertions, and memory repertoires showed no such trend.

This sample also appeared in a second study, on T cells expressing NK-cell markers. That source reports: Top CD8+ clonotypes included the dominant CD3+CD56+NKG2C+ clonotypes in several donors. The CD3+CD56-NKG2C+ fraction of a few donors was likewise dominated by these clonotypes.

The sequenced sample consisted of PBMCs. This clonotype was sampled from a woman between 18 and 29 years old in good health.

The CDR3: CSARGSSGGRETQCF. CDR3 DNA sequence: TGCAGTGCTAGAGGGAGTAGCGGGGGGCGAGAGACCCAGTGCTTC. J is TRBJ2-5 and V is TRBV20-1; 10 bases map to TRBD2. Germline V gene sequence: CDR1 DFQATT, CDR2 SNEGSKA (reference sequence). This CDR3 has 15 amino acids.